A selection of T cell receptor beta chains follows, all from one sample in a study of T cell responses to AZD1222 COVID-19 vaccine. Produced via immunoSEQ multiplex PCR; TCRdb's table is partial and in-frame only. The sample includes approximately 140,000 clones, about 90% of them seen just once. The material sequenced was peripheral blood, taken 28 days after the second AZD1222 dose. The origin of the receptors is an adult who received the AZD1222 COVID-19 vaccine. Both conserved end residues are trimmed from each CDR3.

J,V,CDR3
TRBJ2-2,TRBV7-6,ASSLRLAGTLDTGELF
TRBJ2-3,TRBV19,ASSGRLAGGLDTQY
TRBJ1-4,TRBV7-7,ASSSGDFSGNEKLF
TRBJ1-1,TRBV9,ASSLQQGANTEAF
TRBJ2-1,TRBV7-8,ASSQARESGEQF
TRBJ1-4,TRBV10-3,AISESRDEKLF
TRBJ2-5,TRBV5-4,ASSLGTGVWETQY
TRBJ1-1,TRBV11-3,ASSPGAGVNTEAF
TRBJ1-4,TRBV5-1,ASSPTGIGTNEKLF
TRBJ1-2,TRBV7-2,ASSLSGRRTYGYT
TRBJ1-2,TRBV24-1,ATSDPGWVGGYT
TRBJ1-2,TRBV7-2,ASSSGPDSNYGYT
TRBJ1-3,TRBV10-3,AISIRDSSGNTIY
TRBJ2-3,TRBV7-3,ASSLGGLAGNTDTQY
TRBJ1-1,TRBV29-1,SVDRGWNTEAF
TRBJ2-3,TRBV6-4,ASSDSRAITDTQY
TRBJ2-2,TRBV5-1,ASSPAWGTNTGELF
TRBJ2-7,TRBV4-2,ASSQVDREYEQY
TRBJ2-7,TRBV15,ATSVGRGSSYEQY
TRBJ1-1,TRBV6-5,ASSTTGGAF
TRBJ2-3,TRBV6-4,ASSDSVRDTQY
TRBJ1-1,TRBV5-1,ASSTGTGREAF
TRBJ1-1,TRBV5-4,ASSFGNDRGAF
TRBJ1-2,TRBV4-3,ASSPQGFYGYT
TRBJ2-3,TRBV11-2,ASSSGLAGYTDTQY
TRBJ2-3,TRBV28,ASSLSPRWDTQY
TRBJ2-2,TRBV19,AISRRAGDTGELF
TRBJ2-3,TRBV19,ASSPDRDQSTDTQY
TRBJ2-3,TRBV14,ASSQDLTTDTQY
TRBJ1-2,TRBV6-6,ASSPPAGGPNYGYT
TRBJ1-4,TRBV5-1,ASSWGTGTTNEKLF
TRBJ2-5,TRBV30,AWDRGQQETQY
TRBJ1-2,TRBV5-1,ASSPEAGSGRSGYGYT
TRBJ2-3,TRBV9,ASSGDYTDTQY
TRBJ2-1,TRBV19,ASSMETSRYNEQF
TRBJ2-5,TRBV19,ASSTLGGYQETQY
TRBJ1-3,TRBV12-5,ASGLVGGVGGNTIY